This entry features one T cell receptor (beta chain) sequence. As yet, its antigen is unknown. The germline V and J ends were trimmed by 5 bases and 7 bases, with 18 bases remaining between them. CDR3 length equals 14 residues. Germline CDR1 MDHEN, CDR2 SYDVKM. This sample was included in a study of cytomegalovirus exposure and HLA in healthy donors. On the study more broadly: The early release's HLA-typed donors yielded 78 million or so unique TCRs.

PCR was performed using 60 Vbeta and 13 Jbeta primers. This table comes from immunoSEQ multiplex PCR, and its TCRdb copy is limited to in-frame clones, with some not included. The data hold about 150,000 clones, with 65% to 70% observed a single time. Study-wide points: The authors excluded some V segments, including TRBV6-2 and TRBV6-3, as indistinguishable. The classifier, whose performance was assessed in both the original and validation cohorts, reportedly diagnosed cytomegalovirus status with high specificity and sensitivity. A later analysis showed HLA-associated TCR beta chains outstripping equally common others in clonal expansion.

The TCR sequence derives from a man between 25 and 39 years old in good health and CMV-seropositive. The sample taken for sequencing was PBMCs. The chain employs TRBV28 and TRBJ2-7; D is perhaps TRBD2 (6 bases). CDR3 coding DNA: TGTGCCAGCAGTCTCCCGTCTACGGGGGAGGAGCAGTACTTC. This encodes CASSLPSTGEEQYF.